This passage covers 7 T cell receptor beta chains from one sample sequenced in a study of shared clonotypes between healthy human individuals. Sequencing was performed with immunoSEQ multiplex PCR; in TCRdb, only in-frame clones are kept and a portion is missing. The sample has about 2.4 million clones; approximately 90% are singletons. The material sequenced was naive CD4+ T cells sorted from blood. As for subset: CD45RA+ positively selected. These receptors were obtained from a man aged 18 to 35 in good health.

The table lists this clone with a few counts. The genes are TRBV15 and TRBJ1-1; tentative D call: TRBD1 (5 bases). The V and J ends lost 0 bases and 4 bases respectively, with 15 bases between them. This CDR3 contains 16 residues. CDR1 and CDR2 (germline): LNHNV, YYDKDF (reference sequence). CDR3 coding DNA: TGTGCCACCAGCAGAGATCGCTGGACCGGGGGCACTGAAGCTTTCTTT. Its translation: CATSRDRWTGGTEAFF. The variable domain in full, with the rest retrieved from reference TRBV15 and TRBJ1-1, is DAMVIQNPRYQVTQFGKPVTLSCSQTLNHNVMYWYQQKSSQAPKLLFHYYDKDFNNEADTPDNFQSRRPNTSFCFLDIRSPGLGDTAMYLCATSRDRWTGGTEAFFGQGTRLTVV.

In its sample, this clone was seen once. The identical CDR3 is also encoded by other nucleotide sequences in the sample. The J gene is TRBJ1-4, the V gene TRBV7-2, with TRBD1 identical over 7 bases. Germline CDR1 SGHTA, CDR2 FQGNSA. Trimming took 1 base from V and 5 from J; bases not matched to a gene: 1. The CDR3 length is 14 residues. Here the CDR3 DNA reads TGTGCCAGCAGCTTAGGGACAGGAAATGAAAAACTGTTTTTT. Its translation is CASSLGTGNEKLFF.

The chain carries TRBV5-1 and TRBJ2-1, with TRBD1 matching over 9 bases. J gave up 2 bases and V 0 bases, and 3 bases lay outside the gene matches. Germline CDR1 SGHRS, CDR2 YFSETQ. The CDR3 totals 16 residues. The CDR3 bases are TGCGCCAGCAGCTTGGCGGACAGGGGAACCTACAATGAGCAGTTCTTC. As protein: CASSLADRGTYNEQFF. The entire variable domain, with the rest obtained from reference TRBV5-1 and TRBJ2-1, is as follows: KAGVTQTPRYLIKTRGQQVTLSCSPISGHRSVSWYQQTPGQGLQFLFEYFSETQRNKGNFPGRFSGRQFSNSRSEMNVSTLELGDSALYLCASSLADRGTYNEQFFGPGTRLTVL.

The chain couples TRBV6-4 to TRBJ2-2; TRBD1 aligns across 9 bases. With 5 bases clipped from V and 3 bases from J, the junction kept 7 bases outside the gene matches. The CDR3 totals 16 residues. Germline CDR1 MRHNA, CDR2 SNTAGT. DNA of the CDR3: TGTGCCAGCAGTTTGGGACAGGGCCGTTACACCGGGGAGCTGTTTTTT. It specifies CASSLGQGRYTGELFF.

This chain uses TRBV7-3 with TRBJ2-3, with D unresolved. V lost 8 bases to trimming and J lost 5 bases, with 11 bases between them. The CDR3 spans 12 residues. Germline V gives CDR1 SGHTA, CDR2 FQGTGA. The CDR3 is CASEPEVDTQYF. In DNA, the CDR3 is TGTGCCAGCGAACCCGAGGTAGATACGCAGTATTTT.

The chain employs TRBV28 and TRBJ2-7; TRBD2 matches 10 bases. This CDR3 comprises 15 residues. V gave up 2 bases and J gave up 5 bases; unmatched junction bases: 6. Germline values: CDR1 MDHEN, CDR2 SYDVKM. The CDR3 region has the DNA TGTGCCAGCAGTTTAGGGCTAGCGGGAGTCAACGAGCAGTACTTC. Amino acids: CASSLGLAGVNEQYF.

The J gene is TRBJ1-1, the V gene TRBV6-4, with a possible D match to TRBD1 (6 bases). Germline V gene lookup returns CDR1 MRHNA and CDR2 SNTAGT. This CDR3 comprises 14 residues. V dropped 3 bases and J dropped 2 bases, with 10 bases sitting between them. The CDR3 loop is CASSEGGANTEAFF. The DNA of the CDR3 is TGTGCCAGCAGTGAAGGGGGGGCAAACACTGAAGCTTTCTTT.